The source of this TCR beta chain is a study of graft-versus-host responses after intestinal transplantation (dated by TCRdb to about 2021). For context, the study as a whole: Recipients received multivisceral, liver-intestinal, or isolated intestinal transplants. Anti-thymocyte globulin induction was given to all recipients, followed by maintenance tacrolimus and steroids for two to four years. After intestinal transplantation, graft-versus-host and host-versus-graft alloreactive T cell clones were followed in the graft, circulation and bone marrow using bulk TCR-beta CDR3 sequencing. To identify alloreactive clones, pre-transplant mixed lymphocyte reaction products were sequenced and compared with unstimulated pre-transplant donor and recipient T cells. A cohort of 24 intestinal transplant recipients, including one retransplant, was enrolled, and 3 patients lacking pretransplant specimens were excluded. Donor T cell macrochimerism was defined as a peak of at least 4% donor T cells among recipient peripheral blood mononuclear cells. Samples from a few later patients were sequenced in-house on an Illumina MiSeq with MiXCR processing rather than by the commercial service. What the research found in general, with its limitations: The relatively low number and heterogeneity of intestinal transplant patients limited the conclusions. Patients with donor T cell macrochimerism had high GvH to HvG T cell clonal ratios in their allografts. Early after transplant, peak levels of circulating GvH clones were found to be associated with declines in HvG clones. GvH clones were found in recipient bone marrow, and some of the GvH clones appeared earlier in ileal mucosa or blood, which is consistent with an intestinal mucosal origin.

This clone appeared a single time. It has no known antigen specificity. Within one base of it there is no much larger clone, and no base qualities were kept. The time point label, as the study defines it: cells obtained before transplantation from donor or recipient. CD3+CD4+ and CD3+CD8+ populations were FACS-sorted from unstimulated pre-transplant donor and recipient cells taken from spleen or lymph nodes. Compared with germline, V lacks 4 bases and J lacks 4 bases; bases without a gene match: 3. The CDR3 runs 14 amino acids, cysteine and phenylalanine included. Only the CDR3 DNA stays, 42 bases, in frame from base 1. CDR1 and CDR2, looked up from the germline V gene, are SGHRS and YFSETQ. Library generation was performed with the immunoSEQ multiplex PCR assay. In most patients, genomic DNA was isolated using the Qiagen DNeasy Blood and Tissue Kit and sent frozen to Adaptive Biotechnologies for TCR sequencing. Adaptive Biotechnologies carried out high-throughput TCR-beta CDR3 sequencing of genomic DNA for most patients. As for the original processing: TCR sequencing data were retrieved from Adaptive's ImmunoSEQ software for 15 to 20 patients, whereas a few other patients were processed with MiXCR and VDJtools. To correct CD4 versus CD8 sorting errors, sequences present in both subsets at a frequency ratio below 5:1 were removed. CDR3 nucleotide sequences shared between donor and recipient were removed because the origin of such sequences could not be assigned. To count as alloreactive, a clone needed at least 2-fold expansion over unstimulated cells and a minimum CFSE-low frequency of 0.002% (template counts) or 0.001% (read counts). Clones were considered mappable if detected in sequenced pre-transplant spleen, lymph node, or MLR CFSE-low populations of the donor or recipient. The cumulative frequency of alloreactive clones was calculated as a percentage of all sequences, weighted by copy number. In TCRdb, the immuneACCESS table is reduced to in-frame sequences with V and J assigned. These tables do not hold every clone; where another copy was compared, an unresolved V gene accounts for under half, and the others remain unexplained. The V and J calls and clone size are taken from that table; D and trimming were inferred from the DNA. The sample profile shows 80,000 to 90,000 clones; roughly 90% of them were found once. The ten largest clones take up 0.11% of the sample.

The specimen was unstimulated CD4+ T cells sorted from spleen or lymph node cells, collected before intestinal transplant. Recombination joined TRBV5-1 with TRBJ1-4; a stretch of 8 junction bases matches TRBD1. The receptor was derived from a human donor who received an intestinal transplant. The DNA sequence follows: TGCGCCAGCAGCCTACAGGGGGATAATGAAAAACTGTTTTTT. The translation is CASSLQGDNEKLFF.